This T cell receptor beta chain was captured by sequencing in a study of blood T cell repertoires in COVID-19. Using immunoSEQ multiplex PCR, the repertoire was profiled, and TCRdb retains in-frame clones only, with some absent. The sample includes roughly 81,000 clones, 70% to 90% of them seen just once. This clone was detected only once. The CDR3 contains 12 residues. Germline lookup yields CDR1 MNHEY and CDR2 SVGEGT. Trimming left V 6 bases short and J 5 bases short, with 10 bases between. V is TRBV6-2 or TRBV6-3 and J is TRBJ1-1; possible D gene TRBD1, 6 bases. Sequenced material: peripheral blood. The sequence derives from a man younger than 40 with acute or convalescent COVID-19. The chain's CDR3 is CASSRRGTEAFF. The CDR3 coding sequence is TGTGCCAGCAGCCGCAGGGGTACTGAAGCTTTCTTT.